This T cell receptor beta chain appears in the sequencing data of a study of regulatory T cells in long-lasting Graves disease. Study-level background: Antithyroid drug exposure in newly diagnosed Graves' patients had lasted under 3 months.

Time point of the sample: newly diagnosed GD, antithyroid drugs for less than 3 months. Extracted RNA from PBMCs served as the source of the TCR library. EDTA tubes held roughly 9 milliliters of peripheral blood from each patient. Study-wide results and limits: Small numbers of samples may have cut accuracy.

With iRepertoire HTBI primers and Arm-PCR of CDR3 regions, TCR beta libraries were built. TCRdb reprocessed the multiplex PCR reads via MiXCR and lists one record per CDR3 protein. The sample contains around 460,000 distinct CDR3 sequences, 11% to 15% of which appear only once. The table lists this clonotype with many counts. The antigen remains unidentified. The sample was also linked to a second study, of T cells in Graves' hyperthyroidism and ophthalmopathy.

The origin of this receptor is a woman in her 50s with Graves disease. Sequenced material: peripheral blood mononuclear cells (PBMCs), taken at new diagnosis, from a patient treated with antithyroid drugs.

CDR3 amino acids: CASSGVRRGPYNEQFF. CDR3 nucleotide sequence: TGTGCCAGCAGTGGTGTGCGGCGGGGACCCTACAATGAGCAGTTCTTC. The chain joins TRBV2 to TRBJ2-1, with TRBD2 as a possible D gene (6 bases). The CDR3 totals 16 residues. Germline CDR1 and CDR2: SNHLY and FYNNEI. V was cut by 4 bases and J by 2 bases, with 15 bases left in between.